The T cell receptor beta chain under discussion was sequenced for a study of cytomegalovirus exposure and HLA in healthy donors. This CDR3 has 12 residues. Trimming took off 3 bases at V and 6 bases at J, with 6 bases between the two ends. Germline CDR1 reads SGHAT; CDR2 reads FQNNGV. TCRdb keeps only in-frame clones here, not all; method: immunoSEQ multiplex PCR. The sample carries 150,000 to 200,000 clones, roughly nine tenths recorded once. Study observations and caveats: Cytomegalovirus association was assigned to about 150 TCR beta chains. Under in vitro conditions, a few CMV-associated chains were confirmed as specific for CMV antigens. Among TCR sequences, most were rare, though some public TCRs appeared in many donors.

The donors belonged to the 120-subject validation cohort, separate from the roughly 650-subject first cohort. Of note for this clone: Antigen: not known.

Material: PBMCs. This chain links TRBV11-2 with TRBJ2-1, with D possibly matching TRBD2 (6 bases). This TCR derives from a woman in her thirties in good health and CMV-seronegative. CDR3 protein: CASSLTSNEQFF. The CDR3 DNA follows: TGTGCCAGCAGCTTGACTAGCAATGAGCAGTTCTTC. The complete variable domain, with remaining parts taken from reference TRBV11-2 and TRBJ2-1, reads EAGVAQSPRYKIIEKRQSVAFWCNPISGHATLYWYQQILGQGPKLLIQFQNNGVVDDSQLPKDRFSAERLKGVDSTLKIQPAKLEDSAVYLCASSLTSNEQFFGPGTRLTVL.